This T cell receptor (beta chain) was identified in a study of T cell changes during pregnancy in multiple sclerosis. The assay was immunoSEQ multiplex PCR, and TCRdb's table has in-frame clones only and misses some. Seen here are under 85,000 clones, approximately 87% observed once, and the top ten hold around 9.5%. Per the germline V gene, CDR1 is SGDLS and CDR2 is YYNGEE. J gave up 0 bases and V 2 bases, and 10 bases lay outside the gene matches. The CDR3 is 18 amino acids. This TCR derives from a female donor in good health, enrolled as a control in a pregnancy study. The chain is built from TRBV9 and TRBJ2-1; 8 nucleotides line up with TRBD2. This specimen consisted of peripheral blood, obtained after pregnancy. DNA of the CDR3: TGTGCCAGCAGCGTTGTCTCCGGGGGGGGGAGCTCCTACAATGAGCAGTTCTTC. Encoded protein: CASSVVSGGGSSYNEQFF.